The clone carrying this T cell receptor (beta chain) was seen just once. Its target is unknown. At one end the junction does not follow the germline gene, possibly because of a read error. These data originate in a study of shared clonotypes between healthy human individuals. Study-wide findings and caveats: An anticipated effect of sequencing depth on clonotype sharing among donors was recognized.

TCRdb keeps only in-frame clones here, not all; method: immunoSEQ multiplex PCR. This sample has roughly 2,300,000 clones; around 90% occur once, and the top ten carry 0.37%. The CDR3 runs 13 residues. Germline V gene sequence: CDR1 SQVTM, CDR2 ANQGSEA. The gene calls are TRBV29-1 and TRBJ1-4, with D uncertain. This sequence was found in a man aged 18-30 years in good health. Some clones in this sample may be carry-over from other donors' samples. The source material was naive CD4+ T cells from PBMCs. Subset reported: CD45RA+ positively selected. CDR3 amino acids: CSAEVPTNEKLFF. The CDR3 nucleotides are TGCAGCGCTGAAGTCCCAACTAATGAAAAACTGTTTTTT.